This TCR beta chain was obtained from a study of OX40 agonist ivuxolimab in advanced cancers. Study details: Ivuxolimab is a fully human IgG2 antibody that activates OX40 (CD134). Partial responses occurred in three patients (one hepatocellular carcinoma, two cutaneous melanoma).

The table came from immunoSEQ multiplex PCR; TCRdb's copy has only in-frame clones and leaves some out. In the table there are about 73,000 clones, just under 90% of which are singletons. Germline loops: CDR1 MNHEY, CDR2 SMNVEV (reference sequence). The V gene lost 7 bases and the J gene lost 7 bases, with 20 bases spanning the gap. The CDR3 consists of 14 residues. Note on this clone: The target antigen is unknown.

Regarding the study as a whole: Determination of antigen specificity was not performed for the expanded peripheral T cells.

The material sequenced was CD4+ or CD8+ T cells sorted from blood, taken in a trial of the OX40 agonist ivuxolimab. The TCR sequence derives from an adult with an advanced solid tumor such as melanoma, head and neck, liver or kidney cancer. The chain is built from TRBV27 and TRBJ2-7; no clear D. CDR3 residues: CASNLLGPPEEQYF. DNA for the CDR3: TGTGCCAGCAACCTTCTAGGGCCCCCTGAGGAGCAGTACTTC.